This TCR beta chain came from a study of somatic mutations in cytotoxic T cells in rheumatoid arthritis. Study context: Several of the V beta antibody-stained T-cell populations were flow-sorted at nearly 100% purity; V beta1+ cells were among them and were sequenced for TCRB.

Study results and caveats: Nobody had found out which antigens the expanded CD8+ clones targeted.

Trimming removed 6 bases at V and 6 bases at J, with 8 bases between. Germline CDR1 MNHEY, CDR2 SMNVEV (reference sequence). The CDR3 covers 12 residues. Using positive magnetic bead selection on an AutoMACS, CD4+ and CD8+ cells were isolated, after which their purity was checked by flow cytometry. About this clone: Its target is unknown.

The assay was immunoSEQ multiplex PCR, and TCRdb's table has in-frame clones only and misses some. The data contain around 23,000 clones, 70% to 85% of them singletons. This receptor was obtained from a woman under 30 in good health. This chain connects TRBV27 to TRBJ2-2; no clear D gene. Specimen: CD8+ T cells sorted from blood. This CDR3 reads CASRDGSGELFF. For the CDR3, the DNA is TGTGCCAGCAGGGACGGTTCCGGGGAGCTGTTTTTT.